Listed below are T cell receptor beta chains from one sample, sequenced in a study of beta chain features in type 1 diabetes. Generated by immunoSEQ multiplex PCR, the TCRdb table keeps only in-frame clones and is missing some. The sample includes around 320,000 clones, around 13% of them seen just once. The sample comprised central memory CD4+ T cells from blood. Source of these receptors: a man aged 25-45 years in good health. Both conserved end residues are part of each CDR3. A D gene is named only where the DNA matches it firmly. Expanded clones get a size class; other rows say once, few or many, or leave the size out.

TRBV19	-	15	many	TRBJ2-7	CANPPGPHYPYEQYF	TGTGCCAACCCGCCGGGACCCCACTACCCTTACGAGCAGTACTTC
TRBV11-3	-	11	few	TRBJ2-7	CASSFDLRQYF	TGTGCCAGCAGCTTTGACTTGCGGCAGTACTTC
TRBV5-1	TRBD2	16	few	TRBJ2-3	CASSLTSGGPTDTQYF	TGCGCCAGCAGCTTAACTAGCGGGGGGCCCACAGATACGCAGTATTTT
TRBV18	TRBD1	16	-	TRBJ1-3	CASSPFRGPSGNTIYF	TGTGCCAGCTCACCTTTCAGGGGGCCCTCTGGAAACACCATATATTTT
TRBV14	TRBD2	15	-	TRBJ2-3	CASSRRLAGTDTQYF	TGTGCCAGCAGCCGAAGACTAGCGGGAACAGATACGCAGTATTTT
TRBV20-1	-	11	-	TRBJ1-2	CSARGRLGYTF	TGCAGTGCTAGAGGGAGACTTGGCTACACCTTC
TRBV5-4	-	16	few	TRBJ2-2	CASSSPRDKYTGELFF	TGTGCCAGCAGCTCGCCCCGAGACAAGTACACCGGGGAGCTGTTTTTT
TRBV28	-	15	-	TRBJ1-3	CASSLGSRSGNTIYF	TGTGCCAGCAGTTTAGGGTCTAGGTCCGGAAACACCATATATTTT
TRBV10-3	-	14	many	TRBJ2-2	CAISERTATGELFF	TGTGCCATCAGTGAGAGGACGGCTACCGGGGAGCTGTTTTTT
TRBV7-2	TRBD1	16	few	TRBJ2-1	CASSRRQGVRGNEQFF	TGTGCCAGCAGCAGGAGACAGGGGGTACGGGGCAATGAGCAGTTCTTC
TRBV5-1	-	15	-	TRBJ1-6	CASSLEGTNNSPLHF	TGCGCCAGCAGCTTGGAAGGAACTAATAATTCACCCCTCCACTTT
TRBV28	-	14	few	TRBJ1-3	CASSLVGSGNTIYF	TGTGCCAGCAGTTTAGTAGGGTCTGGAAACACCATATATTTT
TRBV29-1	-	13	-	TRBJ2-3	CSVEIQGIDTQYF	TGCAGCGTTGAAATCCAGGGTATAGATACGCAGTATTTT
TRBV28	-	11	many	TRBJ2-1	CASSPKNEQFF	TGTGCCAGCAGCCCCAAGAATGAGCAGTTCTTC
TRBV19	TRBD1	14	few	TRBJ1-4	CASTKGQGNEKLFF	TGTGCCAGTACCAAGGGACAGGGGAATGAAAAACTGTTTTTT
TRBV5-1	-	15	-	TRBJ1-3	CASSLGQVSGNTIYF	TGCGCCAGCAGCTTGGGACAGGTCTCTGGAAACACCATATATTTT
TRBV5-1	TRBD2	16	-	TRBJ2-3	CASSKTSGSTGDTQYF	TGCGCCAGCAGCAAGACTAGCGGGAGCACGGGGGATACGCAGTATTTT
TRBV25-1	TRBD1	17	-	TRBJ1-1	CASSEKRGRVGFAEAFF	TGTGCCAGCAGTGAGAAAAGGGGGCGAGTTGGGTTTGCTGAAGCTTTCTTT
TRBV7-2	TRBD2	15	-	TRBJ2-5	CASSWTSGLQETQYF	TGTGCCAGCAGTTGGACTAGCGGCCTCCAAGAGACCCAGTACTTC
TRBV27	-	16	few	TRBJ1-1	CASSLSSVGRTTEAFF	TGTGCCAGCAGTTTATCCTCTGTGGGGCGGACGACTGAAGCTTTCTTT
TRBV6-6	-	11	-	TRBJ1-1	CASSLLDEAFF	TGTGCCAGCAGTTTGTTAGATGAAGCTTTCTTT
TRBV5-1	TRBD1	14	few	TRBJ2-3	CASNSGTGEDTQYF	TGCGCCAGCAATTCCGGGACAGGGGAAGATACGCAGTATTTT
TRBV30	TRBD2	16	few	TRBJ2-1	CASGLAGGFGYNEQFF	TGTGCCTCGGGACTAGCGGGAGGTTTTGGGTACAATGAGCAGTTCTTC
TRBV5-1	-	18	-	TRBJ1-6	CASSLRSPDRGYNSPLHF	TGCGCCAGCAGCTTGCGAAGCCCGGACAGAGGGTACAATTCACCCCTCCACTTT
TRBV19	-	16	-	TRBJ1-5	CASKDRSSFIGQPQHF	TGTGCCAGTAAGGACAGATCAAGCTTTATCGGTCAGCCCCAGCATTTT
TRBV5-6	-	13	few	TRBJ1-1	CASSLEEWTEAFF	TGTGCCAGCAGCTTGGAGGAGTGGACTGAAGCTTTCTTT
TRBV4-3	-	16	few	TRBJ2-7	CASSQEGGWGGRKQYF	TGCGCCAGCAGCCAAGAGGGGGGCTGGGGCGGTCGCAAGCAGTACTTC
TRBV16	-	15	-	TRBJ1-5	CASSQLGARLQPQHF	TGTGCCAGCAGCCAATTGGGGGCCAGGCTCCAGCCCCAGCATTTT
TRBV4-3	-	14	-	TRBJ1-1	CASSQEFWNTEAFF	TGCGCCAGCAGCCAAGAATTTTGGAACACTGAAGCTTTCTTT
TRBV15	-	15	-	TRBJ1-2	CATSRESREVRGYTF	TGTGCCACCAGCAGAGAAAGCAGGGAAGTTCGAGGCTACACCTTC
TRBV5-6	-	15	few	TRBJ2-6	CASSPGTGRANVLTF	TGTGCCAGCAGCCCTGGGACCGGTAGGGCCAACGTCCTGACTTTC
TRBV9	TRBD2	15	few	TRBJ2-2	CASSVETSGIGELFF	TGTGCCAGCAGCGTGGAGACTAGCGGGATCGGGGAGCTGTTTTTT
TRBV7-9	-	13	-	TRBJ1-2	CASSLDKVYGYTF	TGTGCCAGCAGCTTAGACAAGGTCTATGGCTACACCTTC
TRBV5-4	-	14	-	TRBJ2-7	CASSLEGRSYEQYF	TGTGCCAGCAGCTTGGAGGGCCGCTCCTACGAGCAGTACTTC
TRBV2	TRBD2	15	-	TRBJ2-1	CASSDIRGGRNEQFF	TGTGCCAGCAGTGATATCCGGGGGGGCCGCAATGAGCAGTTCTTC
TRBV6-6	-	16	few	TRBJ1-3	CASSQNVGRPGNTIYF	TGTGCCAGCAGTCAGAACGTGGGACGCCCTGGAAACACCATATATTTT
TRBV7-2	-	14	-	TRBJ1-1	CASKPRTENTEAFF	TGTGCCAGCAAACCTCGGACTGAGAACACTGAAGCTTTCTTT
TRBV2	-	14	-	TRBJ2-3	CASSDGRYTDTQYF	TGTGCCAGCAGTGACGGGAGATACACAGATACGCAGTATTTT
TRBV25-1	-	13	-	TRBJ1-1	CASSDFVNPEAFF	TGTGCCAGCAGTGATTTTGTCAACCCTGAAGCTTTCTTT
TRBV6-5	-	15	many	TRBJ1-4	CASSNREGKGEKLFF	TGTGCCAGCAGTAACCGAGAAGGAAAAGGTGAAAAACTGTTTTTT
TRBV11-2	-	14	few	TRBJ2-4	CASSQTGRKNIQYF	TGTGCCAGCAGCCAGACGGGACGGAAAAACATTCAGTACTTC
TRBV30	TRBD2	16	few	TRBJ2-1	CAGHLAGGVNYNEQFF	TGTGCCGGGCATCTAGCGGGAGGGGTCAACTACAATGAGCAGTTCTTC
TRBV10-3	TRBD1	16	many	TRBJ1-1	CAISARPGQSNTEAFF	TGTGCCATCAGTGCTAGACCGGGACAGTCGAACACTGAAGCTTTCTTT
TRBV27	TRBD1	16	-	TRBJ1-1	CASSSLRGRGSTEAFF	TGTGCCAGCAGTTCCCTAAGGGGCAGGGGGAGCACTGAAGCTTTCTTT
TRBV5-6	TRBD1	14	-	TRBJ2-7	CASSLVTGIYEQYF	TGTGCCAGCAGCTTGGTGACAGGGATCTACGAGCAGTACTTC
TRBV5-1	TRBD1	15	-	TRBJ1-1	CASSLRQGSNTEAFF	TGCGCCAGCAGCCTACGACAGGGGTCGAACACTGAAGCTTTCTTT
TRBV30	-	14	many	TRBJ2-5	CAWSGGGGQETQYF	TGTGCCTGGAGTGGCGGAGGGGGCCAAGAGACCCAGTACTTC
TRBV7-9	TRBD2	15	-	TRBJ2-5	CASSLRSGGLETQYF	TGTGCCAGCAGCTTAAGGAGCGGGGGGTTGGAGACCCAGTACTTC
TRBV9	-	15	-	TRBJ2-2	CASSVGAAGTGELFF	TGTGCCAGCAGCGTAGGGGCGGCGGGGACCGGGGAGCTGTTTTTT